This T cell receptor beta chain emerged from a study of CD8+ T cells in alopecia areata. General study points: Scalp specimens additionally yield sequences from normal skin's resident alphabeta T cells.

About this clone itself: Its matching antigen is unknown.

The CDR3 sequence is 13 residues long. In germline, CDR1 is GTSNPN, CDR2 SVGIG (reference sequence). V shed 4 bases and J 8 bases; nucleotides not matched to a gene: 6. Reverse transcription of extracted RNA yielded cDNA, which provided the sequencing template. TCRdb's table, derived via immunoSEQ multiplex PCR, lists solely in-frame clones and lacks some. The sample consists of some 12,000 clones, around 60% of them appearing once. Samples from alopecia areata patients were lesional scalp punch biopsies and peripheral blood. The clonotype was recovered from a human donor with alopecia areata. The V call is TRBV30, the J call TRBJ1-4, with 8 bases lining up with TRBD1. Sequencing was carried out using skin. CDR3: CAWTTGGGEKLFF. As DNA, the CDR3 is TGTGCCTGGACAACAGGGGGTGGGGAAAAACTGTTTTTT.